This T cell receptor beta chain was sequenced in a study of vaccination and CD4 T cells after COVID-19. The wider study: Participants, all vaccine recipients, received two doses of either BNT162b2 or mRNA-1273.

Each CDR3 protein is one row after TCRdb ran MiXCR on the PCR reads. Of about 29,000 distinct CDR3 sequences listed, approximately 48% are singletons. Sample time point: late sampling 161 to 241 days after vaccination in a few convalescent patients. A remark on this clonotype: Its antigen is not identified.

Study conclusions and caveats: Spike mono-reactivity was the property of 304 of 307 vaccine-specific clones in convalescent patients.

This CDR3 is built from 12 residues. V lost 2 bases and J lost 8, with 4 bases in between. Germline assignment: CDR1 SEHNR and CDR2 FQNEAQ (reference sequence). This sequence was found in a human donor who had recovered from COVID-19. The genes are TRBV7-9 and TRBJ1-6; D call uncertain. The sample here was CD4+ T cells from blood, taken about 7 months after SARS-CoV-2 vaccination. CDR3 region: CASSLQDSPLHF. Here the CDR3 DNA reads TGTGCCAGCAGCTTACAAGATTCACCCCTCCACTTT. The full variable domain, its missing parts supplied by reference TRBV7-9 and TRBJ1-6, is DTGVSQNPRHKITKRGQNVTFRCDPISEHNRLYWYRQTLGQGPEFLTYFQNEAQLEKSRLLSDRFSAERPKGSFSTLEIQRTEQGDSAMYLCASSLQDSPLHFGNGTRLTVT.